Listed here is a single T cell receptor (beta chain). The antigen is undetermined. This record comes from a study of cytomegalovirus exposure and HLA in healthy donors. Study-wide background: Genotyping of 400 or so donors showed that 70% to 90% belonged to the Caucasian-associated ancestry cluster.

Study conclusions and caveats: Available immune exposure information was restricted to CMV serostatus only. Productive rates of about 90% or about 30% were seen for most TCR beta V segments in an earlier analysis.

Germline assignment: CDR1 SNHLY and CDR2 FYNNEI. The V segment lost 6 bases and the J segment 2 bases; nucleotides outside the gene matches: 5. CDR3 length: 14 residues. Use of 60 Vbeta and 13 Jbeta primers characterized the PCR. Here immunoSEQ multiplex PCR was the method, and the copy in TCRdb shows in-frame clones only, minus some. The sample consists of around 200,000 clones, over 75% of them appearing once. Unrecorded immune exposures were likely, despite nominal health at sampling. This sequence joins TRBV2 and TRBJ2-7; 9 positions agree with TRBD1. This clonotype originated in a woman aged 45-65 years in good health and CMV-seropositive. The sample consisted of PBMCs. The CDR3 reads CASRGDRVTYEQYF. In DNA, the CDR3 is TGTGCCAGCAGAGGGGACAGGGTAACCTACGAGCAGTACTTC.